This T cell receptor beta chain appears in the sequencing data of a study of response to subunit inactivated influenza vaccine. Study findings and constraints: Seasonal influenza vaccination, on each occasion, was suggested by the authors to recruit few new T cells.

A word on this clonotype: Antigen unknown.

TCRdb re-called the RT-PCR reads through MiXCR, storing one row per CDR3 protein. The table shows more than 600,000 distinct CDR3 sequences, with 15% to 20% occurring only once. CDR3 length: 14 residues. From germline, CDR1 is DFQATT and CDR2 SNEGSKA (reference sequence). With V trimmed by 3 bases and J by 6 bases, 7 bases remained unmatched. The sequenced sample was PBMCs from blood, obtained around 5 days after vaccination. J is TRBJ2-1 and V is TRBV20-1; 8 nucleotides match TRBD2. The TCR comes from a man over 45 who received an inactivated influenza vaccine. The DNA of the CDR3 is TGCAGTGCTAGTTCAGCGGGAGCTAGCAATGAGCAGTTCTTC. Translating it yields CSASSAGASNEQFF.